These T cell receptor beta chains were read from a single sample in a study of T cells in Graves' hyperthyroidism and ophthalmopathy. TCRdb itself ran the multiplex PCR reads through MiXCR, one entry per CDR3 protein. The sample gives around 390,000 distinct CDR3 sequences, approximately 15% of which show up once; about 20% is in the top ten. The sample comprised blood. These TCRs come from a woman aged 25 to 45 with Graves' ophthalmopathy. CDR3s include the opening cysteine and the closing phenylalanine or tryptophan. D genes are given only for firm matches. A row's size may be missing; if present it is once, few, many or a size class.

clone size	D gene	V gene	J gene	CDR3 protein	CDR3 DNA
-	-	TRBV28	TRBJ1-3	CASSFSGSRSSGNTIYF	TGTGCCAGCAGTTTCTCAGGGAGTAGGAGCTCTGGAAACACCATATATTTT
many	-	TRBV12-3/TRBV12-4	TRBJ2-2	CASSPGQSEMNTGELFF	TGTGCCAGCAGTCCGGGACAATCGGAAATGAACACCGGGGAGCTGTTTTTT
many	TRBD1	TRBV4-1	TRBJ2-7	CASSPRDRGASYEQYF	TGCGCCAGCAGCCCCCGGGACAGGGGGGCTTCCTACGAGCAGTACTTC
many	-	TRBV12-3/TRBV12-4	TRBJ1-1	CASSRRTEAFF	TGTGCCAGCAGTCGACGCACTGAAGCTTTCTTT
many	TRBD2	TRBV12-3/TRBV12-4	TRBJ2-1	CASSSTRLAGVYNEQFF	TGTGCCAGCAGTTCAACAAGGCTAGCGGGGGTTTACAATGAGCAGTTCTTC
many	TRBD1	TRBV6-1	TRBJ1-2	CASGKGQRNYGYTF	TGTGCCAGCGGTAAGGGACAGAGAAACTATGGCTACACCTTC
many	TRBD2	TRBV4-2	TRBJ2-1	CASSQAGGENEQFF	TGTGCCAGCAGCCAGGCGGGGGGCGAGAATGAGCAGTTCTTC
many	-	TRBV30	TRBJ1-1	CAWSVLPGAFTEAFF	TGTGCCTGGAGTGTTTTACCAGGGGCTTTCACTGAAGCTTTCTTT
-	-	TRBV12-3/TRBV12-4	TRBJ2-7	CASRSGSGVGEQYF	TGTGCCAGCAGGTCCGGGTCGGGGGTGGGCGAGCAGTACTTC
many	-	TRBV2	TRBJ1-1	CASSDPQQGGTEAFF	TGTGCCAGCAGTGATCCCCAACAGGGAGGGACTGAAGCTTTCTTT
many	-	TRBV7-2	TRBJ1-1	CASRLGIGLGRIGTEAFF	TGTGCCAGCAGGCTAGGGATAGGGTTGGGGCGCATCGGCACTGAAGCTTTCTTT
-	-	TRBV7-2	TRBJ2-5	CASSRTGIQETQYF	TGTGCCAGCAGCCGAACAGGGATCCAAGAGACCCAGTACTTC
-	-	TRBV10-3	TRBJ2-3	CAISEFRARLADTRYF	TGTGCCATCAGTGAGTTCCGGGCGCGTTTGGCAGATACGCGGTATTTT
many	-	TRBV2	TRBJ1-1	CASSELGRNTEAFF	TGTGCCAGCAGTGAACTGGGAAGGAACACTGAAGCTTTCTTT
few	-	TRBV14	TRBJ2-5	CASSQVGMTGSGRGQYF	TGTGCCAGCAGCCAAGTTGGGATGACAGGATCGGGAAGAGGTCAGTACTTC
many	-	TRBV12-3/TRBV12-4	TRBJ2-1	CASSLAHQIGSSSYNEQFF	TGTGCCAGCAGTTTAGCACACCAGATAGGGTCGAGCTCCTACAATGAGCAGTTCTTC